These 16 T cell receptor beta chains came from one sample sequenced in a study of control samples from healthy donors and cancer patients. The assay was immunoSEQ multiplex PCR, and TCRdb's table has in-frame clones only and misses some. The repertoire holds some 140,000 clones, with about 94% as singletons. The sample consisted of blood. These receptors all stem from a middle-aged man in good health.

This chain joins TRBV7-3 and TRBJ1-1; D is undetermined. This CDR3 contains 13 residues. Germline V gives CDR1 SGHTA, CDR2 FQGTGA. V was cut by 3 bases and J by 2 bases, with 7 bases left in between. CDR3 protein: CASSLGRNTEAFF. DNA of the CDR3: TGTGCCAGCAGCTTGGGGAGAAACACTGAAGCTTTCTTT. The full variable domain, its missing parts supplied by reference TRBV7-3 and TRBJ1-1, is GAGVSQTPSNKVTEKGKYVELRCDPISGHTALYWYRQSLGQGPEFLIYFQGTGAADDSGLPNDRFFAVRPEGSVSTLKIQRTERGDSAVYLCASSLGRNTEAFFGQGTRLTVV.

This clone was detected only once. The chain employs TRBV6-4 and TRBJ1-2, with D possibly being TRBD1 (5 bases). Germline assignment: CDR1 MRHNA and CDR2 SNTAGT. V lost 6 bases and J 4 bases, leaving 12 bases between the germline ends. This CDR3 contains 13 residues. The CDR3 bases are TGTGCCAGCAGCGCCGGTAGGGGCTATGGCTACACCTTC. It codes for CASSAGRGYGYTF.

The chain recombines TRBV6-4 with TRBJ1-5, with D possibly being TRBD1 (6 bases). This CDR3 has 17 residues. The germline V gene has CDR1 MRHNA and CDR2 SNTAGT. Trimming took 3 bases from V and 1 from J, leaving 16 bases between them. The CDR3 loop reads CASSEDRKFPSNQPQHF. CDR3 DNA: TGTGCCAGCAGTGAAGACAGGAAATTCCCCAGCAATCAGCCCCAGCATTTT.

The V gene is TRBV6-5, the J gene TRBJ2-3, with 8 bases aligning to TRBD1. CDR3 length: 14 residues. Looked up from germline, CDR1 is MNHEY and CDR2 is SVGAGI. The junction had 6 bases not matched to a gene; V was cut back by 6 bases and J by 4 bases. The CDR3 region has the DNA TGTGCCAGCAGCTTCAGGGGGCGCCCAGATACGCAGTATTTT. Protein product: CASSFRGRPDTQYF.

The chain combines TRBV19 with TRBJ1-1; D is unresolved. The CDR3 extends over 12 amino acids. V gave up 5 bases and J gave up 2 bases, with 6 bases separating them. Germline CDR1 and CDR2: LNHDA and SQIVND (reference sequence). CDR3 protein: CASSVLNTEAFF. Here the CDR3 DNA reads TGTGCCAGTAGTGTCCTTAACACTGAAGCTTTCTTT.

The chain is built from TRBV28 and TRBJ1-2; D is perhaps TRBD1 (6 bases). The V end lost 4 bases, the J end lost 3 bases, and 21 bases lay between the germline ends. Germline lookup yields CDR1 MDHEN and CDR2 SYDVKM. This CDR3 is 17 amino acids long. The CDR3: CASSYPKSRQDYYGYTF. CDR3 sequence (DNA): TGTGCCAGCAGTTACCCTAAATCTAGACAGGATTACTATGGCTACACCTTC.

The CDR3 region is CASSPVQGSYEQYF. In DNA form, the CDR3 reads TGTGCCAGCTCACCGGTGCAGGGCTCCTACGAGCAGTACTTC. The V gene is TRBV18, the J gene TRBJ2-7, with D perhaps TRBD1 (5 bases). Germline V lookup: CDR1 KGHSH, CDR2 LQKENI. V was cut by 3 bases and J by 0 bases, with 9 bases left in between. This CDR3 is 14 amino acids long.

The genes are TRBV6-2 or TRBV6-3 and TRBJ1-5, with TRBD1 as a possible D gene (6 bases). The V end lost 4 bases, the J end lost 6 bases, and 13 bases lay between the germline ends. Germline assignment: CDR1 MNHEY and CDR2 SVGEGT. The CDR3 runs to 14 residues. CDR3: CASSSHREGQPQHF. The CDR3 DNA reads TGTGCCAGCAGTTCGCACAGGGAGGGTCAGCCCCAGCATTTT.

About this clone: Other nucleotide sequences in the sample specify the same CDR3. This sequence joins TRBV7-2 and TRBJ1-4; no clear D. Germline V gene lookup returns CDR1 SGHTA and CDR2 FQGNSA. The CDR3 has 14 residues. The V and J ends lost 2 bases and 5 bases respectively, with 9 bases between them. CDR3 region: CASSLHGLNEKLFF. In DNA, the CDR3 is TGTGCCAGCAGCTTACACGGTCTAAATGAAAAACTGTTTTTT.

CDR3 DNA sequence: TGCGCCAGCAGCCAAGAGCTCCGGGGGGCGGCCACAGATACGCAGTATTTT. It is translated as CASSQELRGAATDTQYF. The rearrangement links TRBV4-1 to TRBJ2-3, with D tentatively TRBD2 (7 bases). The V end was cut by 0 bases, the J end by 2 bases, with 15 bases between. The CDR3 contains 17 residues. Germline CDR1 is MGHRA and CDR2 is YSYEKL.

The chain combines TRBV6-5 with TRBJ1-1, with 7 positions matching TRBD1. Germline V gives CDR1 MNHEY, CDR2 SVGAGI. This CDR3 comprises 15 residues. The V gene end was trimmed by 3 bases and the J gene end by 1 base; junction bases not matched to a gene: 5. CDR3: CASSYDRAWNTEAFF. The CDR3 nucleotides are TGTGCCAGCAGTTATGACAGGGCATGGAACACTGAAGCTTTCTTT.

The chain's CDR3 is CASSNTGNTEAFF. The CDR3 region has the DNA TGTGCCAGCAGTAATACAGGGAACACTGAAGCTTTCTTT. This chain connects TRBV12-3 or TRBV12-4 to TRBJ1-1; possible D gene TRBD1, 5 bases. V lost 5 bases and J lost 1, with 8 bases in between. The CDR3 consists of 13 residues.

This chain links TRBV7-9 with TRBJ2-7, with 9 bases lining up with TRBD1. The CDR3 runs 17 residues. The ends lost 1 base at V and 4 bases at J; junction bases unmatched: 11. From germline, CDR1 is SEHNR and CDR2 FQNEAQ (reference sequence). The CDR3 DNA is TGTGCCAGCAGCTTAGATTTTCCGGGACAGGGCGGGTACGAGCAGTACTTC. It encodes CASSLDFPGQGGYEQYF.

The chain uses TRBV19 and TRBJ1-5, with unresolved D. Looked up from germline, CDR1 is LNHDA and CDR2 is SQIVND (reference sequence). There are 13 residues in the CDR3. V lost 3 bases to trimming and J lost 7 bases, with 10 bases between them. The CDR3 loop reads CASSIAPWQPQHF. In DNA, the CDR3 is TGTGCCAGTAGTATTGCCCCCTGGCAGCCCCAGCATTTT.

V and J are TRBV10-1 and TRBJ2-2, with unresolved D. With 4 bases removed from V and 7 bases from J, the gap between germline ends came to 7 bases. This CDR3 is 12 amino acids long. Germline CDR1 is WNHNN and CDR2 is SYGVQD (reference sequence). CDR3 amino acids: CASSGRHGELFF. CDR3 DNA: TGCGCCAGCAGTGGAAGGCACGGGGAGCTGTTTTTT.

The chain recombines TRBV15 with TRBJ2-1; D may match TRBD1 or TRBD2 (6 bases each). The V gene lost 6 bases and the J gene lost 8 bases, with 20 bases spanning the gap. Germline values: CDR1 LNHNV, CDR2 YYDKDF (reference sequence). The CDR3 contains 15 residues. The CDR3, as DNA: TGTGCCACCAGGCGTAAGGGGGGAATTGGAGATGAGCAGTTCTTC. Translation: CATRRKGGIGDEQFF.